This T cell receptor (beta chain) was found in a study of cytomegalovirus exposure and HLA in healthy donors. Study-level findings and limits: TCR beta chains associated with HLA were, in a later analysis, more clonally expanded than equally common others. Using a false discovery rate of 0.05, a later analysis showed that 16,000 or so TCR beta sequences were associated with HLA alleles. Immune exposure information available was restricted to CMV serostatus.

In regard to this clone: Its cognate antigen is unknown.

The PCR ran on 60 Vbeta and 13 Jbeta primers. Sequenced by immunoSEQ multiplex PCR; TCRdb stores in-frame clones only, minus some. This sample carries some 45,000 clones, roughly half of them seen once, and the ten largest clones take 12%. Per the germline V gene, CDR1 is LGHNA and CDR2 is YNFKEQ. This CDR3 region has 14 residues. Trimming stripped 4 bases from V and 8 bases from J, with 14 bases between. Input material: PBMCs. The receptor's source is a human donor in good health. The V gene is TRBV4-2, the J gene TRBJ1-4, with unresolved D. The chain's CDR3 is CASSPLEYSEKLFF. CDR3 DNA sequence: TGTGCCAGCAGCCCATTGGAATACAGCGAAAAACTGTTTTTT.